Presented here are 13 T cell receptor beta chains from one specimen sequenced in a study of Graves' ophthalmopathy and Graves' hyperthyroidism. Investigators amplified TCR beta CDR3 regions from RNA transcripts. RT-PCR with HTBI primers came first, then second-round multiplex PCR. Via MiXCR, TCRdb re-called the multiplex PCR reads, giving one row per CDR3 protein. Among hundreds of thousands of distinct CDR3 sequences, about two fifths were seen once, and the ten largest hold about 3.3%. The specimen sequenced was peripheral blood. The receptor set was obtained from an adult man with Graves' ophthalmopathy.

This chain links TRBV29-1 with TRBJ2-7; 7 bases align to TRBD1. Germline V gene sequence: CDR1 SQVTM, CDR2 ANQGSEA. The CDR3 is 14 amino acids. Trimming cost V 4 bases and J 0 bases; bases outside gene matches: 6. The CDR3 loop is CSVGTGRSSYEQYF. The CDR3 DNA is TGCAGCGTTGGGACAGGACGCAGCTCCTACGAGCAGTACTTC.

This chain joins TRBV24-1 and TRBJ2-2; 8 positions match TRBD1. Germline CDR1 and CDR2: KGHDR and SFDVKD. V lost 4 bases to trimming and J lost 4 bases; unmatched junction nucleotides: 7. CDR3 length: 16 amino acids. The CDR3, as DNA: TGTGCCACCAGTGACCCCCGACAGGGGAGCACCGGGGAGCTGTTTTTT. Its protein is CATSDPRQGSTGELFF.

The chain is built from TRBV6-4 and TRBJ2-3, with D maybe TRBD2 (6 bases). The CDR3 has 16 residues. Germline V gene data show CDR1 as MRHNA and CDR2 as SNTAGT. V was shortened by 3 bases and J by 2 bases, with 15 bases between the two germline ends. CDR3 sequence (DNA): TGTGCCAGCAGTGAAGAGGAGGGATCCCCCACAGATACGCAGTATTTT. It specifies CASSEEEGSPTDTQYF.

Ten or more counts support this clonotype. The gene calls are TRBV19 and TRBJ2-7; D might be TRBD2 (6 bases). The CDR3 is 14 amino acids. Trimming left V 4 bases short and J 4 bases short, with 14 bases between. The germline gives CDR1 LNHDA, CDR2 SQIVND (reference sequence). The CDR3 DNA follows: TGTGCCAGTAGTAATTCGGGAGAGAATTACGAGCAGTACTTC. As protein: CASSNSGENYEQYF.

The chain recombines TRBV6-5 with TRBJ1-1; TRBD1 matches 10 bases. The CDR3 runs to 16 residues. V shed 0 bases and J 5 bases; nucleotides not matched to a gene: 6. The germline V gene has CDR1 MNHEY and CDR2 SVGAGI. The CDR3 nucleotides are TGTGCCAGCAGTTACTCCTTCGACAGGGGGCGAACTGAAGCTTTCTTT. Translating it yields CASSYSFDRGRTEAFF.

The V gene is TRBV10-3, the J gene TRBJ2-7; D possibly corresponds to TRBD1 (6 bases). The CDR3 is 12 residues long. CDR1 and CDR2 from the germline V gene are ENHRY and SYGVKD. With 4 bases removed from V and 7 bases from J, the gap between germline ends came to 11 bases. CDR3: CAISGGRQEQYF. The CDR3 region has the DNA TGTGCCATCAGTGGGGGGCGTCAGGAGCAGTACTTC.

This rearrangement joins TRBV29-1 to TRBJ2-2, with D possibly matching TRBD1 (5 bases). Trimming removed 7 bases at V and 11 bases at J, with 17 bases between. This CDR3 region has 12 residues. Germline V gene sequence: CDR1 SQVTM, CDR2 ANQGSEA. The CDR3 is CSATQGSGELFF. CDR3 in DNA: TGCAGCGCGACGCAGGGTTCGGGTGAGCTGTTTTTT.

This clonotype was seen at least ten times. The chain combines TRBV2 with TRBJ1-4; possibly TRBD1 for D (5 bases). CDR1 and CDR2 (germline): SNHLY, FYNNEI. The CDR3 is made up of 14 amino acids. The ends were cut back, 7 bases at V and 2 bases at J, with 11 bases in the middle. CDR3 region: CASTSGRTNEKLFF. CDR3 DNA sequence: TGTGCCAGCACCTCAGGGCGGACTAATGAAAAACTGTTTTTT. The whole variable domain, remainder taken from reference TRBV2 and TRBJ1-4, is EPEVTQTPSHQVTQMGQEVILRCVPISNHLYFYWYRQILGQKVEFLVSFYNNEISEKSEIFDDQFSVERPDGSNFTLKIRSTKLEDSAMYFCASTSGRTNEKLFFGSGTQLSVL.

The chain carries TRBV7-9 and TRBJ1-1; D gene uncertain. V was clipped by 11 bases and J by 4 bases, with 14 bases between them. CDR1 SEHNR and CDR2 FQNEAQ come from the germline V gene (reference sequence). The CDR3 is made up of 12 amino acids. CDR3 sequence: CACHSVGTEAFF. The CDR3 DNA sequence: TGTGCCTGCCACAGTGTGGGCACTGAAGCTTTCTTT.

This clonotype was detected ten times or more. The chain links TRBV7-8 to TRBJ1-4; D remains ambiguous. The CDR3 spans 14 residues. V was pared by 5 bases and J by 4 bases, with 11 bases between. In germline, CDR1 is SGHVS, CDR2 FQNEAQ. CDR3 sequence: CASSPLALNEKLFF. For the CDR3, the DNA is TGTGCCAGCAGCCCATTAGCGCTTAATGAAAAACTGTTTTTT.

The CDR3 DNA sequence: TGTGCCGGCCGCCAGCCCGGGGGACAACGCTATGGCTACACCTTC. Translated: CAGRQPGGQRYGYTF. The chain couples TRBV19 to TRBJ1-2; D may be TRBD1 (6 bases). This CDR3 is 15 amino acids long. V lost 11 bases, J lost 4 bases, and 23 bases lay in between. Germline loops: CDR1 LNHDA, CDR2 SQIVND (reference sequence).

The chain joins TRBV5-1 to TRBJ1-3; D might be TRBD1 (5 bases). The ends were cut back, 1 base at V and 0 bases at J, with 17 bases in the middle. Germline V lookup: CDR1 SGHRS, CDR2 YFSETQ. The CDR3 is 18 residues long. CDR3 in amino acids: CASSLLGQASDSGNTIYF. The CDR3 nucleotides read TGCGCCAGCAGCTTGTTGGGGCAGGCATCTGACTCTGGAAACACCATATATTTT.

This chain connects TRBV6-5 to TRBJ1-2, with TRBD1 matching 10 bases. The V gene end was trimmed by 2 bases and the J gene end by 4 bases; junction bases not matched to a gene: 4. The CDR3 runs 15 residues. Germline values: CDR1 MNHEY, CDR2 SVGAGI. CDR3 loop: CASSYGTGDSYGYTF. CDR3 in DNA: TGTGCCAGCAGTTACGGGACAGGGGATAGCTATGGCTACACCTTC.